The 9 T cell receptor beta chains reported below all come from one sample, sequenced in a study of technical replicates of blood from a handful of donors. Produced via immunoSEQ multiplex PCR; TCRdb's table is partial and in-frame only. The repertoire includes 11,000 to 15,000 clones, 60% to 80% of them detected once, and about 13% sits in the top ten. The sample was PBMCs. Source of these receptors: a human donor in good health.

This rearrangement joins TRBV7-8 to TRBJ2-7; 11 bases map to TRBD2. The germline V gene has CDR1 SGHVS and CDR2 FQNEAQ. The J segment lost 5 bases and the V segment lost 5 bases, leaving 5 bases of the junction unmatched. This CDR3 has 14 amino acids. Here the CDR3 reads CASSPSGRTHEQYF. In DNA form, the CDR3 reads TGTGCCAGCAGCCCTAGCGGGAGGACCCACGAGCAGTACTTC.

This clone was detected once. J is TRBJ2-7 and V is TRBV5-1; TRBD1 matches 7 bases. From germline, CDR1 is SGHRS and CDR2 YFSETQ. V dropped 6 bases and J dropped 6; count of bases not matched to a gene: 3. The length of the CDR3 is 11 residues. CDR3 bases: TGCGCCAGCAAAGGGGGCGGCGAGCAGTACTTC. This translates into CASKGGGEQYF.

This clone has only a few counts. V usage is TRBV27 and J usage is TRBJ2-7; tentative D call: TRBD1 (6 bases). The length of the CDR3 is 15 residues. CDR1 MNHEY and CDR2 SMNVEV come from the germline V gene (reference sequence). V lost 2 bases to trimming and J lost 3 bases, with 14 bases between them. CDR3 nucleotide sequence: TGTGCCAGCAGTTTAGTCGGCAGGGGAGACTACGAGCAGTACTTC. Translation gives CASSLVGRGDYEQYF.

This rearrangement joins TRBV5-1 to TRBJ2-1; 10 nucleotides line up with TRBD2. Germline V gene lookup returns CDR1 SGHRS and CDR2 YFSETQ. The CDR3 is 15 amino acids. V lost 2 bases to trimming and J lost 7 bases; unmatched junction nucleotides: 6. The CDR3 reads CASSFLAGERNEQFF. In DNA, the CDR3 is TGCGCCAGCAGCTTCCTAGCGGGAGAAAGGAATGAGCAGTTCTTC.

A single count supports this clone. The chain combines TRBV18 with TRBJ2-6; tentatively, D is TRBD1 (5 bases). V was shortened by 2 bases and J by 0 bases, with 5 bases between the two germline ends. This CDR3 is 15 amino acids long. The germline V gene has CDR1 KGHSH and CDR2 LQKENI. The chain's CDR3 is CASSPDSSGANVLTF. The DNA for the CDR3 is TGTGCCAGCTCACCAGACAGCTCTGGGGCCAACGTCCTGACTTTC.

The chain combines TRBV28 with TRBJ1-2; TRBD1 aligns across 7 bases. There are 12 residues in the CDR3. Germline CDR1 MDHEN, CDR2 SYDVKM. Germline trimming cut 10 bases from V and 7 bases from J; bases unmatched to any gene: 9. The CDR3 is CATNSQGGGYTF. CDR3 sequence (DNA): TGTGCCACCAATTCTCAGGGGGGTGGCTACACCTTC.

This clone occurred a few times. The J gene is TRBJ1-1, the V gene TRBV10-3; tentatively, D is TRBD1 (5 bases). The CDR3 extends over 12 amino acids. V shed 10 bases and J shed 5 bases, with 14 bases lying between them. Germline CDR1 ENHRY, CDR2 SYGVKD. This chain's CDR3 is CATRGVETEAFF. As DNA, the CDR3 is TGTGCCACCAGAGGGGTCGAGACTGAAGCTTTCTTT.

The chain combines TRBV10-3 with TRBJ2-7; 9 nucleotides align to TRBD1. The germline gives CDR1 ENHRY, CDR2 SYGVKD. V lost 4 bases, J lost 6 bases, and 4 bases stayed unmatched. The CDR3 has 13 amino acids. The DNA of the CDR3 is TGTGCCATCAGTGGGGACAGGGATAGCGAGCAGTACTTC. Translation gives CAISGDRDSEQYF.

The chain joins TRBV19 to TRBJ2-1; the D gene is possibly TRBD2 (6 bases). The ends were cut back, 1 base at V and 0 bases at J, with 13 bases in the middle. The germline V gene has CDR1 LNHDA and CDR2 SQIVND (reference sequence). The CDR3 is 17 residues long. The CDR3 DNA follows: TGTGCCAGTAGTATAGGGGAGGTGTGGGGCTCCTACAATGAGCAGTTCTTC. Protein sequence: CASSIGEVWGSYNEQFF.